One sample yielded the 19 T cell receptor beta chains listed below, sequenced in a study of CD8+ T cells in alopecia areata. Documented treatment: oral pan-JAK inhibitor, 5-10 mg twice daily. Once RNA had been extracted, it was reverse transcribed into cDNA to act as the sequencing template. Only in-frame clones appear in the TCRdb table, and some are missing; sequencing was by immunoSEQ multiplex PCR. The repertoire includes about 180,000 clones, 50% to 75% of them detected once, and 16% sits in the top ten. The material sequenced was CD4+ T cells sorted from blood, taken at approximately week 55, from a patient treated with tofacitinib. Receptor source: a human donor with alopecia areata.

The CDR3 reads CAWSTGPGTDTQYF. CDR3 coding DNA: TGTGCCTGGAGTACCGGACCCGGCACAGATACGCAGTATTTT. The genes are TRBV30 and TRBJ2-3; D unclear. The ends were cut back, 2 bases at V and 1 base at J, with 10 bases in the middle. The CDR3 spans 14 residues. CDR1 is GTSNPN and CDR2 is SVGIG in the germline V gene (reference sequence). Drawing the rest from reference TRBV30 and TRBJ2-3, the complete variable domain is SQTIHQWPATLVQPVGSPLSLECTVEGTSNPNLYWYRQAAGRGLQLLFYSVGIGQISSEVPQNLSASRPQDRQFILSSKKLLLSDSGFYLCAWSTGPGTDTQYFGPGTRLTVL.

The V call is TRBV2, the J call TRBJ2-3; no clear D gene. CDR1 and CDR2 from the germline V gene are SNHLY and FYNNEI. The CDR3 has 13 amino acids. V lost 1 base, J lost 4 bases, and 6 bases lay in between. This chain's CDR3 is CASSEGLSDTQYF. In nucleotides, the CDR3 is TGTGCCAGCAGTGAAGGGTTGTCAGATACGCAGTATTTT.

This clone occurred a few times. The V and J genes are TRBV6-6 and TRBJ2-3; D call uncertain. Trimming cost V 5 bases and J 3 bases, with 15 bases left between them. This CDR3 is 15 amino acids long. Germline V gene sequence: CDR1 MNHNY, CDR2 SVGAGI (reference sequence). The CDR3 nucleotides are TGTGCCAGCAGTGGAAGAGCGCCCGGGACAGATACGCAGTATTTT. Its translation is CASSGRAPGTDTQYF.

CDR3 amino acids: CASSQPSTGEYGYTF. CDR3 in DNA: TGCGCCAGCAGCCAACCCAGTACCGGCGAGTATGGCTACACCTTC. The chain is built from TRBV5-1 and TRBJ1-2; D call uncertain. V lost 4 bases to trimming and J lost 5 bases, with 18 bases between them. The CDR3 sequence is 15 residues long. Germline CDR1 and CDR2: SGHRS and YFSETQ.

The V and J genes are TRBV9 and TRBJ1-1; maybe TRBD1 (6 bases). The ends were cut back, 3 bases at V and 3 bases at J, with 9 bases in the middle. CDR3 size: 13 residues. Germline V gene sequence: CDR1 SGDLS, CDR2 YYNGEE. The DNA for the CDR3 is TGTGCCAGCAGCGGCACAGGGTACACTGAAGCTTTCTTT. Residues: CASSGTGYTEAFF.

Regarding this clone: This sample also contains other DNA sequences that code for the same CDR3. The V and J genes are TRBV29-1 and TRBJ2-3, with TRBD2 identical over 14 bases. The CDR3 runs to 15 residues. The V gene's germline CDR1 is SQVTM and CDR2 ANQGSEA. V lost 3 bases and J lost 1; bases outside the gene matches: 0. CDR3 nucleotide sequence: TGCAGCGTTGAGGGACTAGCGGGGGGCACAGATACGCAGTATTTT. It codes for CSVEGLAGGTDTQYF.

This clone has only one observation. Other DNA sequences of this sample code for an identical CDR3. The V call is TRBV5-1, the J call TRBJ1-6, with TRBD1 matching 7 bases. Losses at the gene ends were 3 bases for V and 7 bases for J; bases not matched to a gene: 7. In germline, CDR1 is SGHRS, CDR2 YFSETQ. The CDR3 is 15 amino acids. The CDR3 loop reads CASSSGQEINSPLHF. The CDR3 region has the DNA TGCGCCAGCAGCTCTGGACAGGAGATAAATTCACCCCTCCACTTT.

V and J are TRBV29-1 and TRBJ2-7, with D unresolved. The CDR3 covers 12 residues. V was pared by 2 bases and J by 5 bases, with 10 bases between. The germline gives CDR1 SQVTM, CDR2 ANQGSEA. CDR3 sequence: CSVEIGFHEQYF. The CDR3 DNA follows: TGCAGCGTTGAAATAGGGTTCCACGAGCAGTACTTC.

The J gene is TRBJ2-5, the V gene TRBV29-1; D uncertain. V was pared by 6 bases and J by 5 bases, with 16 bases between. The germline gives CDR1 SQVTM, CDR2 ANQGSEA. This CDR3 has 13 residues. The CDR3, as DNA: TGCAGCGTGAGGCAGAAGCTCCAGGAGACCCAGTACTTC. Translated: CSVRQKLQETQYF.

Remarks on this clone: The sample carries other DNA sequences with the same CDR3. J is TRBJ2-7 and V is TRBV20-1; no clear D gene. The ends were cut back, 6 bases at V and 3 bases at J, with 9 bases in the middle. Germline assignment: CDR1 DFQATT and CDR2 SNEGSKA (reference sequence). The CDR3 contains 11 residues. The CDR3 is CSASDGYEQYF. The CDR3 region has the DNA TGCAGTGCCAGCGACGGCTACGAGCAGTACTTC.

The gene calls are TRBV30 and TRBJ2-7; D might be TRBD1 (5 bases). Trimming took 0 bases from V and 5 from J, leaving 11 bases between them. The CDR3 loop spans 13 amino acids. Looked up from germline, CDR1 is GTSNPN and CDR2 is SVGIG (reference sequence). CDR3 loop: CAWSVSREHEQYF. In DNA form, the CDR3 reads TGTGCCTGGAGTGTAAGCAGGGAACACGAGCAGTACTTC.

The rearrangement links TRBV7-8 to TRBJ2-7; D gene uncertain. The CDR3 is made up of 12 amino acids. Germline CDR1 and CDR2: SGHVS and FQNEAQ. V was trimmed by 5 bases and J by 4 bases, leaving 9 bases between them. This CDR3 is CASSRPGYEQYF. In DNA form, the CDR3 reads TGTGCCAGCAGCCGACCCGGGTACGAGCAGTACTTC.

The CDR3 loop reads CASSEGERGPQHF. CDR3 DNA: TGTGCCAGCAGTGAAGGGGAGCGTGGGCCCCAGCATTTT. The V gene is TRBV25-1, the J gene TRBJ1-5; the D is unclear. The V gene's germline CDR1 is MGHDK and CDR2 SYGVNS. The CDR3 runs 13 residues. V gave up 2 bases and J gave up 9 bases, with 11 bases separating them.

The chain carries TRBV29-1 and TRBJ1-4; 7 bases map to TRBD1. The CDR3 contains 15 residues. Germline CDR1 and CDR2: SQVTM and ANQGSEA. V lost 3 bases, J lost 3 bases, and 7 bases stayed unmatched. CDR3 nucleotides: TGCAGCGTTGACGTTGCGGGACAGTCTAATGAAAAACTGTTTTTT. This translates into CSVDVAGQSNEKLFF.

The V and J genes are TRBV7-9 and TRBJ2-1; no clear D. The V gene lost 2 bases and the J gene lost 16 bases, with 15 bases spanning the gap. The CDR3 sequence is 12 residues long. Germline V CDR1 and CDR2: SEHNR, FQNEAQ (reference sequence). In nucleotides, the CDR3 is TGTGCCAGCAGCTTATTGGGTCTAGGGAAATTCTTC. This sequence encodes CASSLLGLGKFF. Looking up the rest from reference TRBV7-9 and TRBJ2-1 gives the full variable domain: DTGVSQNPRHKITKRGQNVTFRCDPISEHNRLYWYRQTLGQGPEFLTYFQNEAQLEKSRLLSDRFSAERPKGSFSTLEIQRTEQGDSAMYLCASSLLGLGKFFGPGTRLTVL.

The chain couples TRBV7-2 to TRBJ2-2; D unresolved. This CDR3 has 15 residues. Germline V CDR1 and CDR2: SGHTA, FQGNSA. Trimming took off 1 base at V and 4 bases at J, with 10 bases between the two ends. CDR3 in DNA: TGTGCCAGCAGCTTAGTTCAGGCTTTCACCGGGGAGCTGTTTTTT. Translating it yields CASSLVQAFTGELFF.

The rearrangement links TRBV2 to TRBJ2-3; 8 bases fit TRBD2. Per germline, CDR1 SNHLY and CDR2 FYNNEI. The junction had 12 bases not matched to a gene; V was cut back by 4 bases and J by 6 bases. CDR3 size: 16 residues. The CDR3 loop is CASSAFSGAPGDTQYF. CDR3 nucleotide sequence: TGTGCCAGCAGTGCTTTTAGCGGGGCTCCGGGGGATACGCAGTATTTT. Variable domain in full (rest from reference TRBV2 and TRBJ2-3): EPEVTQTPSHQVTQMGQEVILRCVPISNHLYFYWYRQILGQKVEFLVSFYNNEISEKSEIFDDQFSVERPDGSNFTLKIRSTKLEDSAMYFCASSAFSGAPGDTQYFGPGTRLTVL.

The rearrangement joins TRBV7-9 to TRBJ1-1, with a weak D call TRBD1 (6 bases). The germline gives CDR1 SEHNR, CDR2 FQNEAQ (reference sequence). The CDR3 runs to 13 residues. Trimming pared 3 bases from V and 11 bases from J, leaving 16 bases between. The CDR3 sequence: CASSLGAAPSAFF. The CDR3 bases are TGTGCCAGCAGCTTGGGGGCCGCTCCTAGCGCTTTCTTT. The full variable domain, its missing parts supplied by reference TRBV7-9 and TRBJ1-1, is DTGVSQNPRHKITKRGQNVTFRCDPISEHNRLYWYRQTLGQGPEFLTYFQNEAQLEKSRLLSDRFSAERPKGSFSTLEIQRTEQGDSAMYLCASSLGAAPSAFFGQGTRLTVV.

The chain combines TRBV29-1 with TRBJ1-5; D call uncertain. Germline V gene data show CDR1 as SQVTM and CDR2 as ANQGSEA. V was shortened by 0 bases and J by 6 bases, with 6 bases between the two germline ends. This CDR3 spans 12 amino acids. The CDR3 sequence is CSVEDAGQPQHF. The CDR3 region has the DNA TGCAGCGTTGAAGACGCGGGTCAGCCCCAGCATTTT. The full variable domain, in which reference TRBV29-1 and TRBJ1-5 provide the parts outside the CDR3, is SAVISQKPSRDICQRGTSLTIQCQVDSQVTMMFWYRQQPGQSLTLIATANQGSEATYESGFVIDKFPISRPNLTFSTLTVSNMSPEDSSIYLCSVEDAGQPQHFGDGTRLSIL.